The source of this TCR beta chain is a study of T cell responses to AZD1222 COVID-19 vaccine. As concerns this clone: Its antigen remains unknown.

Study conclusions and caveats: The donor group comprised mostly white British people and more females; the analysis possibly underestimated clonal diversity. Only six individuals given AZD1222 were seropositive at baseline.

Trimming removed 4 bases from V and 0 bases from J, with 10 bases in between. The CDR3 consists of 15 residues. Germline lookup yields CDR1 LGHNA and CDR2 YSLEER. Here immunoSEQ multiplex PCR was the method, and the copy in TCRdb shows in-frame clones only, minus some. In the table there are over 75,000 clones, approximately 90% of which are singletons. The rearrangement joins TRBV4-3 to TRBJ1-3, with TRBD1 as a possible D gene (5 bases). The sequencing here drew on peripheral blood, taken on day 0 of AZD1222 vaccination. This receptor was taken from an adult in good health. The CDR3 coding sequence is TGCGCCAGCAGCCCGACAGCGAACTCTGGAAACACCATATATTTT. The encoded protein is CASSPTANSGNTIYF.